A single T cell receptor (beta chain) is shown here with its context. The target antigen is unknown. The data were produced by immunoSEQ multiplex PCR, yet TCRdb's version contains in-frame clones alone and is incomplete. The table includes about 20,000 clones, 73% detected once. CDR3 length equals 16 residues. Germline trimming cut 6 bases from V and 9 bases from J; bases unmatched to any gene: 12. Germline CDR1 and CDR2: KGHSH and LQKENI. This entry belongs to a study of intratumoral heterogeneity in liver cancer. Overall study: The median patient age was about 66 years, and most were male.

Study-wide results and caveats: The authors noted under-sampled tumor-infiltrating lymphocyte representation as a limitation.

Sampled areas showed no macroscopic necrosis or hemorrhage. The chain carries TRBV18 and TRBJ2-1; 12 bases match TRBD2. The sample here was tumor-adjacent normal tissue, taken before any cancer treatment. The receptor was isolated from a woman in her 70s with hepatocellular carcinoma. CDR3 region: CASSPGLAGPASEQFF. The DNA of the CDR3 is TGTGCCAGCTCCCCCGGACTAGCGGGACCTGCGAGTGAGCAGTTCTTC.